This TCR beta chain originates from a study of OX40 agonist ivuxolimab in advanced cancers. For context, the study as a whole: The costimulatory receptor OX40 (CD134) was targeted by ivuxolimab, a fully human IgG2 agonistic monoclonal antibody. Intravenous ivuxolimab was administered to patients every 2 weeks at six dose levels: 0.01, 0.1, 0.3, 1.5, 3 and 10 mg/kg. Peripheral TCRbeta sequencing was intended to test whether TCR sequence diversity was altered and clonal T-cell expansion was caused by ivuxolimab. Patients were allowed to have had prior anti-PD-1, anti-PD-L1 or anti-CTLA-4 therapy, and approximately 40% of the dose-escalation patients had been treated with checkpoint inhibitors. A male proportion of 70% to 90% and a mean age of around 60 years, ranging from 23 to 79, were recorded for the dose-escalation cohort. The monotherapy dose-escalation portion (N ≈ 50 patients) of the phase I ivuxolimab trial is reported in the paper. Among the roughly 50 dose-escalation patients, some 19 had hepatocellular carcinoma, roughly 15 melanoma, 9 renal cell carcinoma and 9 head and neck cancer. Three dose-escalation patients achieved partial responses, one with hepatocellular carcinoma and two with cutaneous melanoma. Study-wide conclusions, independent of this receptor: Clonal expansion of both CD4+ and CD8+ blood T cells was observed from baseline to week 6 at doses 0.1 to 3.0 mg/kg. After ivuxolimab, more expanded clones were found on average in CD8+ T cells than in CD4+ T cells. Low levels of normalized T-cell clonal expansion were also seen in some nonresponding patients. In partial responders in the 0.1-3.0 mg/kg groups, normalized peripheral clonal expansion was found to be among the lowest, especially among CD8+ T cells. The antigen specificity of the peripheral T cells that underwent clonal expansion was not determined.

As for this clone: Its antigen is still unknown. No base-level quality is on record; no much larger clone is a single base apart.

Patients with autoimmune disease history or receiving systemic immunosuppression were excluded from the trial. Peripheral blood for TCR sequencing was collected from all dose cohorts at baseline, on cycle 4 day 1, and on cycle 7 day 1. The samples were drawn from a first-in-human, open-label, multicenter phase I dose-escalation trial of ivuxolimab. The trial enrolled adults with locally advanced or metastatic head and neck squamous cell, hepatocellular, melanoma or renal cell carcinoma. Before TCR sequencing, CD4+ and CD8+ T cells were separately sorted from peripheral blood. For sequencing of the TCRbeta CDR3 region, genomic DNA was extracted from the sorted cells. The immunoSEQ Assay was used for sequencing of TCRbeta CDR3 regions. TCRdb's version of the immuneACCESS table is confined to in-frame rearrangements and falls short of the full clone set. An unresolved V gene accounts for under half of the shortfall where checked; the remainder is of unknown origin. Present in this sample are 75,000 to 95,000 clones, just over 90% of which were seen just once. The ten biggest clones cover around 0.54% of the sample.

The source is an adult with an advanced solid tumor such as melanoma, head and neck, liver or kidney cancer. The specimen comprised CD4+ or CD8+ T cells sorted from blood, sampled in a trial of the OX40 agonist ivuxolimab.

The CDR3 is CASSEEVQETQYF. Read as DNA, the sequence is TGTGCCAGCAGTGAAGAGGTTCAAGAGACCCAGTACTTC. The V gene is TRBV2 and the J gene is TRBJ2-5; there is no confident call for the D gene. The germline V gene supplies CDR1 SNHLY and CDR2 FYNNEI. The CDR3 contains 13 residues, cysteine and phenylalanine counted. The retained sequence is limited to the CDR3, 39 bases, with the frame set at the first base. V is pared back by 1 base and J by 2 bases, with 5 bases lying between the germline termini.